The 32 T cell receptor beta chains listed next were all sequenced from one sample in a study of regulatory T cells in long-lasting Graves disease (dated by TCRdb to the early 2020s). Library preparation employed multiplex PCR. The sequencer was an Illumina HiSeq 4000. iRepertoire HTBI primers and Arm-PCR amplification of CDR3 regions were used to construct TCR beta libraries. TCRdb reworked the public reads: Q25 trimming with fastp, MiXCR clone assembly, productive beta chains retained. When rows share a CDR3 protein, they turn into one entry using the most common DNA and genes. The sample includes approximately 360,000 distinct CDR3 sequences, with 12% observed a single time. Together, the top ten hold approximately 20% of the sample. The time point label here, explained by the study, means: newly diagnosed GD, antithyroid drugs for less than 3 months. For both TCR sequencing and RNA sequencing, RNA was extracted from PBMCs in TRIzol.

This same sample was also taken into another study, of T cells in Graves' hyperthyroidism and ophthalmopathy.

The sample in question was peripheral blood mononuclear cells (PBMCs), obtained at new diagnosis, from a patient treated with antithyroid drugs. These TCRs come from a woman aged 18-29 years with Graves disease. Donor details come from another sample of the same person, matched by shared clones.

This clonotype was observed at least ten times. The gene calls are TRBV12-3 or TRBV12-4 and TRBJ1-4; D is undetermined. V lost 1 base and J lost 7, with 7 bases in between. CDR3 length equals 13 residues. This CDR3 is CASSLGWSEKLFF. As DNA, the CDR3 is TGTGCCAGCAGTTTAGGATGGAGTGAAAAACTGTTTTTT.

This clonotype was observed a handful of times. The CDR3, as DNA: TGCAGTGCTAGATACCCCCCCGGGCTAGCCATGATCACGAACACCGGGGAGCTGTTTTTT. The encoded protein is CSARYPPGLAMITNTGELFF. V gene TRBV20-1 combines with J gene TRBJ2-2; a possible D gene is TRBD2 (5 bases). The length of the CDR3 is 20 residues. V lost 2 bases to trimming and J lost 0 bases, with 25 bases between them. Per the germline V gene, CDR1 is DFQATT and CDR2 is SNEGSKA (reference sequence).

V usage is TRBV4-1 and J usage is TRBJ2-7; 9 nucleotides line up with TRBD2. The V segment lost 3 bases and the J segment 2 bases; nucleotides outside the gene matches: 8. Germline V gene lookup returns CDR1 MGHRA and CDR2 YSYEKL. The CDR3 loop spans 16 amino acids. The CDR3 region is CASSQRPLAGAYEQYV. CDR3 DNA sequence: TGCGCCAGCAGCCAGAGGCCCTTAGCGGGGGCCTACGAGCAGTACGTC.

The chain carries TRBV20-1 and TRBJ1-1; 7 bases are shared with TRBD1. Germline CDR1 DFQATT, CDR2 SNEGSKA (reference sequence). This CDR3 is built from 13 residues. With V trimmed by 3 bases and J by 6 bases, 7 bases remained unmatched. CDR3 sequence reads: CSARATGKSEAFF. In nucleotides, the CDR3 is TGCAGTGCTAGGGCGACAGGGAAGTCTGAAGCTTTCTTT.

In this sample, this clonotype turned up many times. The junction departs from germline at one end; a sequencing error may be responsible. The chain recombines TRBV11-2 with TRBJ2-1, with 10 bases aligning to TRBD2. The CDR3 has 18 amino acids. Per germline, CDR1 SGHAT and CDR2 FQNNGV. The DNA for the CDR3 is TGTGCCAGCAGCTTAGTAGGGTCTAGCGGGAGCCCTCACAATGAGTTTACCTTC. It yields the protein CASSLVGSSGSPHNEFTF.

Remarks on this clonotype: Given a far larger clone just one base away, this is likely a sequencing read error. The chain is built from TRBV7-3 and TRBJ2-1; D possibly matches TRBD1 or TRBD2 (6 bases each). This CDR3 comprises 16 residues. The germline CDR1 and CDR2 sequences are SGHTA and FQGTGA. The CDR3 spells CASSRVRGPSNNERFF. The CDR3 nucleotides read TGTGCCAGCAGCCGAGTACGGGGGCCTTCGAACAATGAGCGGTTCTTC.

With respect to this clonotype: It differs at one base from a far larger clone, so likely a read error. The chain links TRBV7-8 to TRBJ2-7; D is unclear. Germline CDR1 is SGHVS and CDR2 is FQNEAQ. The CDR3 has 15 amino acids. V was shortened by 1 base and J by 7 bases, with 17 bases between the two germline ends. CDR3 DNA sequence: TGTGCCAGCAGCTTAGTCTGGAGCTCCTACAATGAGCAGTACTTC. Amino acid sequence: CASSLVWSSYNEQYF. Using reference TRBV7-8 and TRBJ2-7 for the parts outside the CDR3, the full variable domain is GAGVSQSPRYKVAKRGQDVALRCDPISGHVSLFWYQQALGQGPEFLTYFQNEAQLDKSGLPSDRFFAERPEGSVSTLKIQRTQQEDSAVYLCASSLVWSSYNEQYFGPGTRLTVT.

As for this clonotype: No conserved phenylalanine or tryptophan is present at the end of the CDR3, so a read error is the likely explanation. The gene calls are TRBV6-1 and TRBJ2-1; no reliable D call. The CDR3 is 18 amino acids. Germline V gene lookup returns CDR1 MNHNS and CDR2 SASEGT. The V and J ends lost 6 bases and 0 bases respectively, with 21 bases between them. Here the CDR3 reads CASSRRRRSLLSYNEQFL. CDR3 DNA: TGTGCCAGCAGCCGCAGACGGCGGAGCCTACTCTCCTACAATGAGCAGTTCCTC.

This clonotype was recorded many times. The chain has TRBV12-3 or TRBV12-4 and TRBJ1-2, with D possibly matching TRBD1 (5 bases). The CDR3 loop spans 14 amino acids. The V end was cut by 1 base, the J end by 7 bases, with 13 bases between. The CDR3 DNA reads TGTGCCAGCAGTTTAGGGGGGTCGCGTGCTGGCTACACCTTC. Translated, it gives CASSLGGSRAGYTF.

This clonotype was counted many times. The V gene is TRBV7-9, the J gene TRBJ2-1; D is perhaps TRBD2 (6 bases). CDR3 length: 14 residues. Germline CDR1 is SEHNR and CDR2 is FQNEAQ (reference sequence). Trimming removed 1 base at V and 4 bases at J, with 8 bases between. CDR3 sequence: CASSLVAAYNEQFF. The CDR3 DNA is TGTGCCAGCAGCTTAGTAGCGGCATACAATGAGCAGTTCTTC.

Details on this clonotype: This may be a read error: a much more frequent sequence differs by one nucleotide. In DNA, the CDR3 is TGCAGTGCTAGAGCACACCATCAGCGGAGCACTGAAGCTTTCTTT. Translated: CSARAHHQRSTEAFF. The gene calls are TRBV20-1 and TRBJ1-1; unclear D gene. V gave up 1 base and J gave up 4 bases, with 16 bases separating them. The germline V gene has CDR1 DFQATT and CDR2 SNEGSKA (reference sequence). This CDR3 comprises 15 residues.

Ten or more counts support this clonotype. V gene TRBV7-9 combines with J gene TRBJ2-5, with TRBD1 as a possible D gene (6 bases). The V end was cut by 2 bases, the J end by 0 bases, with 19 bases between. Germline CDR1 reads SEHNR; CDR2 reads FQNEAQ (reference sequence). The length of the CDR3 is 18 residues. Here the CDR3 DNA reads TGTGCCAGCAGCTTAAGGACAGTAGGAAGGTATGACCAAGAGACCCAGTACTTC. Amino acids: CASSLRTVGRYDQETQYF.

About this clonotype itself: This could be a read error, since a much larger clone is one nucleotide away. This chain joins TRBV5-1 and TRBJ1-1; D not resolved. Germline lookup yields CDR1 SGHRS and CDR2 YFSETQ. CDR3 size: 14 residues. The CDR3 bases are TGCGCCGGCAGCTTGGTCCAAAGGAACACTGAAGCTTTCTTT. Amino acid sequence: CAGSLVQRNTEAFF.

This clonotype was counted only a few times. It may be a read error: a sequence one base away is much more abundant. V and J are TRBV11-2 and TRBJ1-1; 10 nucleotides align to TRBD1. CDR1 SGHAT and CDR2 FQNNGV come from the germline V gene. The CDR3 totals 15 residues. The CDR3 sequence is CVSSLEGQGGTEAFF. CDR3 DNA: TGTGTCAGCAGCTTAGAAGGACAGGGGGGGACTGAAGCTTTCTTT.

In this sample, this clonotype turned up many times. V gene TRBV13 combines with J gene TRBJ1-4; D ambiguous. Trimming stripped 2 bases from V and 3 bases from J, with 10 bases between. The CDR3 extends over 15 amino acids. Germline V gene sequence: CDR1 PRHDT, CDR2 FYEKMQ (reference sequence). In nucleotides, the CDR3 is TGTGCCAGCAGCTTATGGACCCGTGCTAATGAAAAACTGTTTTTT. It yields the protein CASSLWTRANEKLFF.

As DNA, the CDR3 is TGTGCCTGGAGCGGGGGGGTTTACAATGAGCAGTTCTTC. It translates to CAWSGGVYNEQFF. The V and J genes are TRBV30 and TRBJ2-1, with 8 bases matching TRBD2. CDR3 length equals 13 residues. The J segment lost 4 bases and the V segment lost 3 bases, leaving 2 bases of the junction unmatched. Germline CDR1 is GTSNPN and CDR2 is SVGIG (reference sequence).

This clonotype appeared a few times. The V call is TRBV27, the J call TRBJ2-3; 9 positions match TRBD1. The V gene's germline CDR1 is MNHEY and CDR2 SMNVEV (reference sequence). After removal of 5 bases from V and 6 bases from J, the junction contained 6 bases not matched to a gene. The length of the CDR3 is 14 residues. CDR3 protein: CASSGQGTSDTQYF. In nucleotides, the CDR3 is TGTGCCAGCAGTGGACAGGGGACTTCGGATACGCAGTATTTT.

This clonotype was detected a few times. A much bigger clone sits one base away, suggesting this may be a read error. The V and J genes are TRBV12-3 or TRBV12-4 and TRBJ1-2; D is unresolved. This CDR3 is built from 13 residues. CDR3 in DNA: TGTGCCAGCAGTTCGAGGGAGGGTTATGGCCACACCTTC. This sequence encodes CASSSREGYGHTF.

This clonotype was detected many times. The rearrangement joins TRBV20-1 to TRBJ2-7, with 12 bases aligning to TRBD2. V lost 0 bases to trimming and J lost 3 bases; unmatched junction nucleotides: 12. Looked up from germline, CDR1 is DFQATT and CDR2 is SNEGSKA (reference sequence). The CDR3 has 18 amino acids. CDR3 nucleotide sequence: TGCAGTGCTAGAGATCGGGGGACGACTAGCGGGAGTATCTACGAGCAGTACTTC. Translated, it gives CSARDRGTTSGSIYEQYF.

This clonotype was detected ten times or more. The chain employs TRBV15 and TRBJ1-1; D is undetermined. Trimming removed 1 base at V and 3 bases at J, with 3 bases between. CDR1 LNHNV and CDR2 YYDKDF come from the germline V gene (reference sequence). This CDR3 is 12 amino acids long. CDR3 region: CATSRGYTEAFF. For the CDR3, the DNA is TGTGCCACCAGCAGAGGCTACACTGAAGCTTTCTTT.

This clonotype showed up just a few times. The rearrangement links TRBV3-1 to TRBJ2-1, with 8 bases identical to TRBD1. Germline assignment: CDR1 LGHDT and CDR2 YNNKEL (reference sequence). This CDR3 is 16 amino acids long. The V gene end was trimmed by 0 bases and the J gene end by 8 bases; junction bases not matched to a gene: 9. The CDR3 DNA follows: TGTGCCAGCAGCCAAGATCAGGGGGCCAGGGCTTATGAGCAGTTCTTC. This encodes CASSQDQGARAYEQFF.

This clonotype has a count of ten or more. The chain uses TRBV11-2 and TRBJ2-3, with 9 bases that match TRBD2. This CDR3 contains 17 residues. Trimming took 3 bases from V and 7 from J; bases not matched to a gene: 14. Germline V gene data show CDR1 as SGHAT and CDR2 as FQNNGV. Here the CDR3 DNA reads TGTGCCAGCAGCTTGGGCTCCAGCGGGGGGACCAGACATACGCAGTATTTT. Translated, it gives CASSLGSSGGTRHTQYF. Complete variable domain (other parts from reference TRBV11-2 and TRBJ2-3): EAGVAQSPRYKIIEKRQSVAFWCNPISGHATLYWYQQILGQGPKLLIQFQNNGVVDDSQLPKDRFSAERLKGVDSTLKIQPAKLEDSAVYLCASSLGSSGGTRHTQYFGPGTRLTVL.

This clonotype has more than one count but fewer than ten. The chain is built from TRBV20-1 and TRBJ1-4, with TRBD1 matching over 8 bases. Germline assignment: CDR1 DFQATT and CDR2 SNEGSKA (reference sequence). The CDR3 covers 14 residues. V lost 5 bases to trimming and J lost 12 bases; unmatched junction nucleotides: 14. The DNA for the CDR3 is TGCAGTGCTTCTCCGGGACAGGATAAGTCGGAACTGTTTTTT. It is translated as CSASPGQDKSELFF.

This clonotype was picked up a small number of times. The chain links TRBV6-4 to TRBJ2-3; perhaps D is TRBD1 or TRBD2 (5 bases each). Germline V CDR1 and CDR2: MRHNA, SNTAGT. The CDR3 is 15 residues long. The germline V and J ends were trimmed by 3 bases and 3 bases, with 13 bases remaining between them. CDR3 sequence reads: CASSERGDKTDTQYF. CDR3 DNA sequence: TGTGCCAGCAGTGAGAGGGGAGACAAAACAGATACGCAGTATTTT.

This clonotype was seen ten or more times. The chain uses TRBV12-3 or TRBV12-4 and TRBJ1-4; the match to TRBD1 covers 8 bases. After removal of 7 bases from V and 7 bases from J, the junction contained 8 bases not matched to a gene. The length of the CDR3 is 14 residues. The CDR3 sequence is CASTLDRASEKLFF. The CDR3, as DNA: TGTGCCAGCACCCTGGACAGGGCATCTGAAAAACTGTTTTTT.

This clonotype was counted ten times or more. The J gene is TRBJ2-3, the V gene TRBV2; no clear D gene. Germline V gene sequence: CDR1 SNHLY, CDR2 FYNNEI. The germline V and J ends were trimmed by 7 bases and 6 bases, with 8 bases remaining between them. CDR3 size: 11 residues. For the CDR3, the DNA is TGTGCCAGCACCCGAATGGATACGCAGTATTTT. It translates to CASTRMDTQYF. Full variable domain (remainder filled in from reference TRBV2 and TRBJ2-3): EPEVTQTPSHQVTQMGQEVILRCVPISNHLYFYWYRQILGQKVEFLVSFYNNEISEKSEIFDDQFSVERPDGSNFTLKIRSTKLEDSAMYFCASTRMDTQYFGPGTRLTVL.

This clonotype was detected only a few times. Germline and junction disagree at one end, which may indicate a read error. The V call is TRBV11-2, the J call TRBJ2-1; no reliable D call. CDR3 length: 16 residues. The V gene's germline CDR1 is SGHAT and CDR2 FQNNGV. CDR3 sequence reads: CASSQYTESSYNEQFF. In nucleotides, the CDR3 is TGCGCCAGCAGCCAGTACACGGAAAGCTCCTACAATGAGCAGTTCTTC.

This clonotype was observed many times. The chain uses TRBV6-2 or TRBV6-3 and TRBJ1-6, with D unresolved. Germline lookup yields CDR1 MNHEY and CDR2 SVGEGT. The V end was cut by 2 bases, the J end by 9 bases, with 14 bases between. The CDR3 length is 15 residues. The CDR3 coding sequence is TGTGCCAGCAGTTACGGGGTTCTCTTTGGTTCACCCCTCCACTTT. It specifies CASSYGVLFGSPLHF.

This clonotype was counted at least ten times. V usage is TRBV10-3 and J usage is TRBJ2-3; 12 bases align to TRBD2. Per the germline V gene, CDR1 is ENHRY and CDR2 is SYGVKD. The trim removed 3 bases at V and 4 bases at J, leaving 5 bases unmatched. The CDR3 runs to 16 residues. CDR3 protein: CAISDRLAGDPDTQYF. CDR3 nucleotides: TGTGCCATCAGTGATAGACTAGCGGGAGATCCAGATACGCAGTATTTT.

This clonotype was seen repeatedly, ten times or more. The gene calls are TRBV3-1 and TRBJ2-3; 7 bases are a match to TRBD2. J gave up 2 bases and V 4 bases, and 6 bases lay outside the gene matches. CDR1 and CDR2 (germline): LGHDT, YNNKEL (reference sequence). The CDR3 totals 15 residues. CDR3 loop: CASSPREDVTDTQYF. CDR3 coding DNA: TGTGCCAGCAGCCCTCGGGAGGATGTCACAGATACGCAGTATTTT.

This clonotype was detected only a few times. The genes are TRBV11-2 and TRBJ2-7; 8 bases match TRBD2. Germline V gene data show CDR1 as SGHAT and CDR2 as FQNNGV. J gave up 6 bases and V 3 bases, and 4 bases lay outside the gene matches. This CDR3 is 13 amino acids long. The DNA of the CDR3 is TGTGCCAGCAGCTTCACCGGGACTAGCGAGCAGTACTTC. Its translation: CASSFTGTSEQYF.

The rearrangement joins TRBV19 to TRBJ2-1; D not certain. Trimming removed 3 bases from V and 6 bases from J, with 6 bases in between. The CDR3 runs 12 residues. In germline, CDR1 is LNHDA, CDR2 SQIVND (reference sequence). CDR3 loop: CASSMSVNEQFF. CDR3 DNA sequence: TGTGCCAGTAGTATGTCCGTCAATGAGCAGTTCTTC.